The subject of this entry is one T cell receptor beta chain. This entry is derived from a study of blood T cell repertoires in COVID-19. V shed 5 bases and J 4 bases; nucleotides not matched to a gene: 9. The CDR3 totals 15 residues. Germline assignment: CDR1 MDHEN and CDR2 SYDVKM. Some clones are missing from TCRdb's copy, which holds only in-frame ones; the method was immunoSEQ multiplex PCR. The sample shows around 370,000 clones, 85% to 90% of them seen only once. Sequences were obtained from peripheral blood. This sequence was found in a man aged 18-30 years with active or convalescent COVID-19. The chain is built from TRBV28 and TRBJ2-7, with 9 positions matching TRBD2. The CDR3 here is CASSIGSSGVYEQYF. As DNA, the CDR3 is TGTGCCAGCAGTATCGGGTCTAGCGGGGTTTACGAGCAGTACTTC.